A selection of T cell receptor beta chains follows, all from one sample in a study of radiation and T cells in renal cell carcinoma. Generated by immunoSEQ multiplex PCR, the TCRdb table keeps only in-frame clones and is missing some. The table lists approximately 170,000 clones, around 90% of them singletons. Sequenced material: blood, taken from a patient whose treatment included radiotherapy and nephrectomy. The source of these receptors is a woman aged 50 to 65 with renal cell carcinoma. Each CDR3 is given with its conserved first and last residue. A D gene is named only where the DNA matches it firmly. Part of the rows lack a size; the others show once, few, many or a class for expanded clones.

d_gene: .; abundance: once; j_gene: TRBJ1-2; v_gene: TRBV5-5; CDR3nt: TGTGCCAGCAGCTTGGGGGGCGACCCTGGGTATGGCTACACCTTC; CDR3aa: CASSLGGDPGYGYTF
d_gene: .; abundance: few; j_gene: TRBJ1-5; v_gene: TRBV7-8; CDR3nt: TGTGCCAGCAGCCCCGGAGGTTATAGCAATCAGCCCCAGCATTTT; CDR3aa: CASSPGGYSNQPQHF
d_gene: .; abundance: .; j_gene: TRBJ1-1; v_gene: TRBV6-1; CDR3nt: TGTGCCAGCAGTCTTGGGGGGGCGCGGAGCACTGAAGCTTTCTTT; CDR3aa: CASSLGGARSTEAFF
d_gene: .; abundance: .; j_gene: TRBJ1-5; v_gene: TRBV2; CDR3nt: TGTGCCAGCAGTGAACTGGCTTCGGGCAATCAGCCCCAGCATTTT; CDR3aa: CASSELASGNQPQHF
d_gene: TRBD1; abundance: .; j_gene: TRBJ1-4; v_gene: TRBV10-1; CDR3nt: TGCGCCAGCAGTGGGCTACCGGGACAGGGAAGTGAAAAACTGTTTTTT; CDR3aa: CASSGLPGQGSEKLFF
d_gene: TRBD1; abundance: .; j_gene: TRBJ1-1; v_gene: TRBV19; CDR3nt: TGTGCCAGTAGTGTTCGGACAGGATGGGTTTTGGACACTGAAGCTTTCTTT; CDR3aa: CASSVRTGWVLDTEAFF
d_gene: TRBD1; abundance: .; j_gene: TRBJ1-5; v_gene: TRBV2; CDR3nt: TGTGCCAGCAGTGTCCAGGGACAGGGTAATCAGCCCCAGCATTTT; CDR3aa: CASSVQGQGNQPQHF
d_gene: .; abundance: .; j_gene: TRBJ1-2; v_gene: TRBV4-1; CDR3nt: TGCGCCAGCAGCCAAGCGGGTGGGGACCCCAAGTACTATGGCTACACCTTC; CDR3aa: CASSQAGGDPKYYGYTF
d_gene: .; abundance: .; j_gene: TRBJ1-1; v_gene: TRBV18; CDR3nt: TGTGCCAGCTCACCACCGGCCAGGGAAGCTTTCTTT; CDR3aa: CASSPPAREAFF
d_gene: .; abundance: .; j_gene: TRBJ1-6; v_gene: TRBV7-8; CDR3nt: TGTGCCAGCAGCTCCTACAGGGCTTCGAATTCACCCCTCCACTTT; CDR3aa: CASSSYRASNSPLHF
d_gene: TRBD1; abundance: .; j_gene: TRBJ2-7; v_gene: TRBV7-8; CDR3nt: TGTGCCAGCAGACCCGACAGGGGGCGTAATATCTACGAGCAGTACTTC; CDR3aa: CASRPDRGRNIYEQYF
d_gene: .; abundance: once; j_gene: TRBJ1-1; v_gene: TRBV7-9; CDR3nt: TGTGCCAGCAGCTTAGACCTGAACACTGAAGCTTTCTTT; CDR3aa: CASSLDLNTEAFF
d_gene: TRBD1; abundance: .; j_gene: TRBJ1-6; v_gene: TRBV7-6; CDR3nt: TGTGCCAGCAGCTTAGAGGCCGGGACAGTGGGATCACCCCTCCACTTT; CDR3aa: CASSLEAGTVGSPLHF
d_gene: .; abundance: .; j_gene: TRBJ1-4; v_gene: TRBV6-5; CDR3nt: TGTGCCAGCAGACGAGGGGGGACTAATGAAAAACTGTTTTTT; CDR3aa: CASRRGGTNEKLFF
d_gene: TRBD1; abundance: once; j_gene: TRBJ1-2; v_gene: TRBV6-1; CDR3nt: TGTGCCAGCAGTGAACGACAGGGGGGAGGCTACACCTTC; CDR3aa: CASSERQGGGYTF
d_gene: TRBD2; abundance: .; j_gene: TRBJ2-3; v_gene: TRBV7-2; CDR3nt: TGTGCCAGCAGTGGGACTAGCGTTAGCACAGATACGCAGTATTTT; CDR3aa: CASSGTSVSTDTQYF
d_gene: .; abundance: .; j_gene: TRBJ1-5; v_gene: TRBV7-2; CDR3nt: TGTGCCAGCAGCTTAGCGACGGGGGGAGCCAATCAGCCCCAGCATTTT; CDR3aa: CASSLATGGANQPQHF
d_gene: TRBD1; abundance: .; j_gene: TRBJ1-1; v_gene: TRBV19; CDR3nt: TGTGCCAGTAAAAACAGGGGGAACACTGAAGCTTTCTTT; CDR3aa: CASKNRGNTEAFF
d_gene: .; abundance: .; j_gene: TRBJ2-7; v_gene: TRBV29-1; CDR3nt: TGCAGCGTTGACGGTAAAACGTCGGGCGAGCAGTACTTC; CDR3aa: CSVDGKTSGEQYF
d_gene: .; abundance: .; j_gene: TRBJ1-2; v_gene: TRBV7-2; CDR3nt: TGTGCCAGCAGCTTAATACCCAGGGACTATGGCTACACCTTC; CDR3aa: CASSLIPRDYGYTF
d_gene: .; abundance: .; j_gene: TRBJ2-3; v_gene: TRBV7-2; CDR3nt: TGTGCCAGCAGCCAAGGGACAGATACGCAGTATTTT; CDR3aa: CASSQGTDTQYF
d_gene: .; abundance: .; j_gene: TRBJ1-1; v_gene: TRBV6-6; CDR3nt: TGTGCCAGCAGAGACAGGACTGAAAGGAACACTGAAGCTTTCTTT; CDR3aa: CASRDRTERNTEAFF
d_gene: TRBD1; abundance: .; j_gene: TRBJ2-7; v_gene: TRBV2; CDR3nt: TGTGCCAGCAGTCAACAGGGGGAGCAGTACTTC; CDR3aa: CASSQQGEQYF
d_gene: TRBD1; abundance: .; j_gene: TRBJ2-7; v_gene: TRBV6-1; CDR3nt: TGTGCCAGCAGTATTCCCTGGGGACAGACCTACGAGCAGTACTTC; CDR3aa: CASSIPWGQTYEQYF
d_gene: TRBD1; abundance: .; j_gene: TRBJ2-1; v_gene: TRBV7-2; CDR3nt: TGTGCCAGCAGCTGGGGGACAGCCCGAAACAATGAGCAGTTCTTC; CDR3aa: CASSWGTARNNEQFF
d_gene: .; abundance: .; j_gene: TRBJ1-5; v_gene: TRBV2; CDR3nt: TGTGCCAGCAGAAGGGAGACGCTAGACAATCAGCCCCAGCATTTT; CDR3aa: CASRRETLDNQPQHF
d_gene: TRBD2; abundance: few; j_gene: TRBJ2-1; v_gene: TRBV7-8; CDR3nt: TGTGCCAGCAGCTTCGTAGCGGGACTCAACAATGAGCAGTTCTTC; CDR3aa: CASSFVAGLNNEQFF
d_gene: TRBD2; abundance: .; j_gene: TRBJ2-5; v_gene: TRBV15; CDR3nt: TGTGCCACCAGCAGAGATGCTAGCGGGGGAGAGACCCAGTACTTC; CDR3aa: CATSRDASGGETQYF
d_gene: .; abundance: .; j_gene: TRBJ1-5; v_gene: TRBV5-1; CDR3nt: TGCGCCAGCAGCTTGGATGGTGGGAACCAGCCCCAGCATTTT; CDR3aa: CASSLDGGNQPQHF
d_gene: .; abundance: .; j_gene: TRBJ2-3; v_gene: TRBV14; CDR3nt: TGTGCCAGCAGCCAAGAAGGCAGGGGCATTACGCAGTATTTT; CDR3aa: CASSQEGRGITQYF
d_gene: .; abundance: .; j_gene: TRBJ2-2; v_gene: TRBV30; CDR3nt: TGTGCCTGGAGTGTTGTGGGGGGCACCGGGGAGCTGTTTTTT; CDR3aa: CAWSVVGGTGELFF
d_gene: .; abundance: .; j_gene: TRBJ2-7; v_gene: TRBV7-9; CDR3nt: TGTGCCAGCAGCGTTACGGGGGTCCTAGAATTTTTCAGCGAGCAGTACTTC; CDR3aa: CASSVTGVLEFFSEQYF
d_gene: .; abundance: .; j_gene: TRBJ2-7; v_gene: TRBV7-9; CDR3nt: TGTGCCAGCAGCATACGGACGGCCTCCTACGAGCAGTACTTC; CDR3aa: CASSIRTASYEQYF
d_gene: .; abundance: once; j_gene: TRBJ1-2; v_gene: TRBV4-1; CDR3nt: TGCGCCAGCAGCCAAAGCAGCTTCTATGGCTACACCTTC; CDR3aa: CASSQSSFYGYTF
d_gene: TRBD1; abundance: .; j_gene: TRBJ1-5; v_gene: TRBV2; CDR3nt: TGTGCCTCAAGGACAGGGGGAGTTAGCAATCAGCCCCAGCATTTT; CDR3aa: CASRTGGVSNQPQHF
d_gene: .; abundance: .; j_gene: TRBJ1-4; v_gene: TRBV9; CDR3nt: TGTGCCAGCAGCGAGGGGACGCTTATTAATGAAAAACTGTTTTTT; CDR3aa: CASSEGTLINEKLFF
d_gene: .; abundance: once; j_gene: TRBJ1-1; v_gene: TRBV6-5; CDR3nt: TGTGCCAGCAGAGGGACGGCAATGAACACTGAAGCTTTCTTT; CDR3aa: CASRGTAMNTEAFF
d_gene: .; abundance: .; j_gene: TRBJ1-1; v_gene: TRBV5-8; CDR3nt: TGTGCCAGCAATCACAGGGACCTAGGCGCTTTCTTT; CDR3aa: CASNHRDLGAFF
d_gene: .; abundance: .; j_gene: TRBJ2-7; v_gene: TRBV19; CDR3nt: TGTGCCAGTAGCCCCCGGGGGTCCTACGAGCAGTACTTC; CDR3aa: CASSPRGSYEQYF
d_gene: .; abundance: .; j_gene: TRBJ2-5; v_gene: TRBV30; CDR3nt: TGTGCCTGGAGTCTGGGCGGACAAGAGACCCAGTACTTC; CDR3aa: CAWSLGGQETQYF
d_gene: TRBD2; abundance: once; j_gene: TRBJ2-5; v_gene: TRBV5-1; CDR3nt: TGCGCCAGCAGCTTTTCCCCCGCGGGGGAGCAAGAGACCCAGTACTTC; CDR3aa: CASSFSPAGEQETQYF
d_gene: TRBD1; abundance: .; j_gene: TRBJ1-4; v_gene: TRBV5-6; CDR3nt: TGTGCCAGCTGCCGGTTCGGGACAGTTGAAAAACTGTTTTTT; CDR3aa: CASCRFGTVEKLFF
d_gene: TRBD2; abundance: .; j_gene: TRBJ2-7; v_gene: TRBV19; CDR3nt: TGTGCCAGTAGCGACCCTAGCGGGGGGACCTACGAGCAGTACTTC; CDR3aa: CASSDPSGGTYEQYF
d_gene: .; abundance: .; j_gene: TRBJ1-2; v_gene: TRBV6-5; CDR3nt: TGTGCCAGCAGTTACTCGTGGAAGGGGGACTATGGCTACACCTTC; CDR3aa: CASSYSWKGDYGYTF
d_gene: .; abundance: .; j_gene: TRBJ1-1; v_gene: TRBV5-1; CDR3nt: TGCGCCATACCCGGGGTAGGCACTGAAGCTTTCTTT; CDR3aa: CAIPGVGTEAFF
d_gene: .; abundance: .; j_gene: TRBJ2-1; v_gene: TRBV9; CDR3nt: TGTGCCAGCAGCGTAGAGGAGGGCTCCTACAATGAGCAGTTCTTC; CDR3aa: CASSVEEGSYNEQFF
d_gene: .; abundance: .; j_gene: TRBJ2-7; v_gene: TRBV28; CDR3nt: TGTGCCAGCAGTTCCCCCGGGGCCTCCTACGAGCAGTACTTC; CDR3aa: CASSSPGASYEQYF
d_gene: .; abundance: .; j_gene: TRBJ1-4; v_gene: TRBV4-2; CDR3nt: TGTGCCAGCAGCCAAGACGAGGGGGAACTGTTTTTT; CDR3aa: CASSQDEGELFF
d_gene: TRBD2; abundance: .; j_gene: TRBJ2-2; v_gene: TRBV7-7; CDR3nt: TGTGCTAGCAGCTTAGTAGCGGGATCGAACACCGGGGAGCTGTTTTTT; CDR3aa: CASSLVAGSNTGELFF
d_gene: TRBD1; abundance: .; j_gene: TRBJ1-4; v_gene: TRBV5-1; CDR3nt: TGCGCCAGCAAAGATCCTTCGGGACAGGGGGCCATGGGTAATGAAAAACTGTTTTTT; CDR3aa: CASKDPSGQGAMGNEKLFF